The 22 T cell receptor beta chains below come from one sample, sequenced in a study of cytomegalovirus exposure and HLA in healthy donors. The PCR ran on 60 Vbeta and 13 Jbeta primers. Clones were sequenced by immunoSEQ multiplex PCR, and TCRdb holds only the in-frame ones, with some missing. In the table there are some 150,000 clones, about four fifths of which are singletons. The sequencing sample was made of PBMCs. The receptor set was obtained from a man aged 25 to 40 in good health and CMV-seronegative.

The gene calls are TRBV27 and TRBJ2-2; 9 bases agree with TRBD1. There are 16 residues in the CDR3. The germline V gene has CDR1 MNHEY and CDR2 SMNVEV (reference sequence). Losses at the gene ends were 6 bases for V and 3 bases for J; bases not matched to a gene: 8. The CDR3 here is CASRLTGQGHTGELFF. The CDR3 region has the DNA TGTGCCAGCAGACTCACGGGACAGGGTCACACCGGGGAGCTGTTTTTT.

This clone was found once. V gene TRBV28 combines with J gene TRBJ1-4; 11 nucleotides align to TRBD1. V lost 0 bases, J lost 8 bases, and 8 bases stayed unmatched. The CDR3 contains 17 residues. CDR1 MDHEN and CDR2 SYDVKM come from the germline V gene. CDR3 DNA sequence: TGTGCCAGCAGTTTATGGGGACAGGGGGGGGGAAAAGAAAAACTGTTTTTT. Translated, it gives CASSLWGQGGGKEKLFF. Based on the CDR3 plus reference TRBV28 and TRBJ1-4, the full variable domain is DVKVTQSSRYLVKRTGEKVFLECVQDMDHENMFWYRQDPGLGLRLIYFSYDVKMKEKGDIPEGYSVSREKKERFSLILESASTNQTSMYLCASSLWGQGGGKEKLFFGSGTQLSVL.

The chain links TRBV2 to TRBJ1-2; TRBD1 aligns across 8 bases. The trim removed 3 bases at V and 6 bases at J, leaving 3 bases unmatched. CDR1 SNHLY and CDR2 FYNNEI come from the germline V gene. This CDR3 has 13 amino acids. The CDR3 is CASSEDRENGYTF. For the CDR3, the DNA is TGTGCCAGCAGTGAGGACAGGGAGAATGGCTACACCTTC. Full variable domain (rest looked up from reference TRBV2 and TRBJ1-2): EPEVTQTPSHQVTQMGQEVILRCVPISNHLYFYWYRQILGQKVEFLVSFYNNEISEKSEIFDDQFSVERPDGSNFTLKIRSTKLEDSAMYFCASSEDRENGYTFGSGTRLTVV.

The V call is TRBV5-1, the J call TRBJ2-7; 9 positions match TRBD1. CDR1 SGHRS and CDR2 YFSETQ come from the germline V gene. V was pared by 3 bases and J by 1 base, with 5 bases of the junction left unmatched. This CDR3 is built from 15 residues. The CDR3 coding sequence is TGCGCCAGCAGCTCGGGACAGGGCACTTCCTACGAGCAGTACTTC. The encoded protein is CASSSGQGTSYEQYF.

This clone was observed a single time. One end of the junction fails to match germline, which may point to a read error. The chain links TRBV7-9 to TRBJ1-1; TRBD1 aligns across 7 bases. Germline-derived CDR1 and CDR2 are SEHNR and FQNEAQ (reference sequence). This CDR3 comprises 14 residues. The CDR3 protein is CSSSLGQLNTEAFF. CDR3 nucleotide sequence: TGTTCCAGCAGCTTGGGACAGTTGAACACTGAAGCTTTCTTT.

The rearrangement uses TRBV6-6 and TRBJ2-7, with a weak D call TRBD1 (7 bases). Trimming left V 6 bases short and J 3 bases short, with 15 bases between. The germline V gene has CDR1 MNHNY and CDR2 SVGAGI (reference sequence). The CDR3 totals 14 residues. The CDR3 sequence is CASRHIRGDYEQYF. The CDR3 coding sequence is TGTGCCAGCAGACACATCAGGGGGGACTACGAGCAGTACTTC.

Only a few counts were recorded for this clone. The V and J genes are TRBV4-1 and TRBJ2-5; D call uncertain. Looked up from germline, CDR1 is MGHRA and CDR2 is YSYEKL. V shed 0 bases and J shed 1 base, with 12 bases lying between them. The CDR3 contains 16 residues. CDR3 DNA: TGCGCCAGCAGCCAAGATTCCGGTCTCCTCCAAGAGACCCAGTACTTC. Protein product: CASSQDSGLLQETQYF.

The rearrangement links TRBV29-1 to TRBJ2-1; D is possibly TRBD1 (5 bases). Trimming removed 6 bases from V and 9 bases from J, with 24 bases in between. Per the germline V gene, CDR1 is SQVTM and CDR2 is ANQGSEA. The CDR3 has 15 amino acids. CDR3 coding DNA: TGCAGCGTCCTATTCCTCTCCGTGGGAACAGGTGAGCAGTTCTTC. Amino acid sequence: CSVLFLSVGTGEQFF.

This clone was recorded only once. The chain recombines TRBV5-5 with TRBJ1-5; 7 positions agree with TRBD1. V trimming: 0 bases; J trimming: 4 bases; junction bases outside the gene matches: 4. Germline V gives CDR1 SGHKS, CDR2 YYEKEE (reference sequence). The CDR3 runs to 15 residues. The CDR3 reads CASSLAGQANQPQHF. The CDR3, as DNA: TGTGCCAGCAGCTTGGCTGGACAGGCGAATCAGCCCCAGCATTTT.

CDR3 amino acids: CASSEFMGVGDTQYF. Written as DNA, the CDR3 is TGTGCCAGCAGTGAATTCATGGGAGTAGGAGATACGCAGTATTTT. The genes are TRBV6-1 and TRBJ2-3; possible D gene TRBD2, 5 bases. The CDR3 spans 15 residues. Trimming cost V 2 bases and J 5 bases, with 14 bases left between them. Germline CDR1 and CDR2: MNHNS and SASEGT.

This clone was recorded a few times. The CDR3 sequence: CASNPGGQFTDTEAFF. CDR3 nucleotides: TGCGCCAGCAACCCTGGCGGACAGTTCACGGACACTGAAGCTTTCTTT. This chain connects TRBV5-1 to TRBJ1-1, with a possible D match to TRBD1 (6 bases). This CDR3 has 16 amino acids. Germline lookup yields CDR1 SGHRS and CDR2 YFSETQ. The V gene lost 6 bases and the J gene lost 3 bases, with 21 bases spanning the gap.

The CDR3 here is CASSSFLASGGVYNEQFF. In DNA, the CDR3 is TGTGCCAGCAGCTCCTTCCTCGCTAGCGGGGGTGTCTACAATGAGCAGTTCTTC. The chain carries TRBV5-8 and TRBJ2-1; 10 nucleotides agree with TRBD2. The V segment lost 3 bases and the J segment 3 bases; nucleotides outside the gene matches: 12. Looked up from germline, CDR1 is SGHTS and CDR2 is YDEGEE. The CDR3 totals 18 residues. The variable domain in full, completed from reference TRBV5-8 and TRBJ2-1, reads EAGVTQSPTHLIKTRGQQATLRCSPISGHTSVYWYQQALGLGLQFLLWYDEGEERNRGNFPPRFSGRQFPNYSSELNVNALELEDSALYLCASSSFLASGGVYNEQFFGPGTRLTVL.

CDR3 nucleotides: TGTGCCAGTAGTATAGGAAACTTAGCGGGCCTTCAAGAGACCCAGTACTTC. As protein: CASSIGNLAGLQETQYF. V gene TRBV19 combines with J gene TRBJ2-5, with 7 bases lining up with TRBD2. V shed 1 base, J shed 2 bases, and the junction held 10 bases outside the gene matches. The germline CDR1 and CDR2 sequences are LNHDA and SQIVND (reference sequence). CDR3 length: 17 amino acids. Variable domain in full (rest from reference TRBV19 and TRBJ2-5): DGGITQSPKYLFRKEGQNVTLSCEQNLNHDAMYWYRQDPGQGLRLIYYSQIVNDFQKGDIAEGYSVSREKKESFPLTVTSAQKNPTAFYLCASSIGNLAGLQETQYFGPGTRLLVL.

J is TRBJ2-7 and V is TRBV30; 8 bases are a match to TRBD2. This CDR3 spans 15 amino acids. J gave up 6 bases and V 5 bases, and 15 bases lay outside the gene matches. Per the germline V gene, CDR1 is GTSNPN and CDR2 is SVGIG (reference sequence). CDR3 in amino acids: CAWRNGGTRHLEQYF. CDR3 coding DNA: TGTGCCTGGCGGAACGGGGGGACTAGACACCTCGAGCAGTACTTC. Drawing the rest from reference TRBV30 and TRBJ2-7, the complete variable domain is SQTIHQWPATLVQPVGSPLSLECTVEGTSNPNLYWYRQAAGRGLQLLFYSVGIGQISSEVPQNLSASRPQDRQFILSSKKLLLSDSGFYLCAWRNGGTRHLEQYFGPGTRLTVT.

As regards this clone: Other DNA sequences in the sample encode the same CDR3. V is TRBV7-9 and J is TRBJ2-7, with D uncertain. The CDR3 has 13 residues. CDR1 is SEHNR and CDR2 is FQNEAQ in the germline V gene (reference sequence). V gave up 1 base and J gave up 1 base, with 5 bases separating them. CDR3 in DNA: TGTGCCAGCAGCTTAGACTCGTCCTACGAGCAGTACTTC. Its translation is CASSLDSSYEQYF.

This clone was seen only once. The gene calls are TRBV6-6 and TRBJ2-1, with TRBD1 identical over 7 bases. CDR1 is MNHNY, CDR2 SVGAGI, per germline (reference sequence). V shed 0 bases, J shed 13 bases, and the junction held 3 bases outside the gene matches. This CDR3 contains 12 residues. The DNA of the CDR3 is TGTGCCAGCAGTTACTCCGGGACAGCTCAGTTCTTC. Translating it yields CASSYSGTAQFF.

CDR3 region: CSVEQARGIGGYTF. The CDR3 DNA is TGCAGCGTTGAACAGGCCAGGGGTATCGGTGGCTACACCTTC. The V and J genes are TRBV29-1 and TRBJ1-2; a weak D match, TRBD1 (6 bases). V was pared by 2 bases and J by 7 bases, with 17 bases between. Germline lookup yields CDR1 SQVTM and CDR2 ANQGSEA. The CDR3 runs to 14 residues.

There are a few counts of this clone. This chain links TRBV5-6 with TRBJ1-2; TRBD1 matches 7 bases. J was trimmed by 4 bases and V by 4 bases; bases with no gene match: 4. The CDR3 sequence is 13 residues long. CDR1 is SGHDT and CDR2 is YYEEEE in the germline V gene. This chain's CDR3 is CASSAGQLYGYTF. The CDR3, as DNA: TGTGCCAGCAGCGCGGGACAGCTCTATGGCTACACCTTC.

The chain combines TRBV5-4 with TRBJ1-5; possible D gene TRBD1, 5 bases. Germline CDR1 reads SGHNT; CDR2 reads YYREEE (reference sequence). The CDR3 loop spans 15 amino acids. Trimming took 3 bases from V and 2 from J, leaving 12 bases between them. Here the CDR3 reads CASSWGGKGNQPQHF. In DNA form, the CDR3 reads TGTGCCAGCAGCTGGGGGGGGAAAGGCAATCAGCCCCAGCATTTT.

A note on this clone: A junction boundary mismatches the germline segment, possibly from a read error. The chain employs TRBV28 and TRBJ1-2, with D maybe TRBD1 (6 bases). Per germline, CDR1 MDHEN and CDR2 SYDVKM. This CDR3 has 14 amino acids. CDR3 residues: CASRIIQGYYGYPF. In nucleotides, the CDR3 is TGTGCCAGCAGGATCATACAGGGATACTATGGCTACCCCTTC.

This clone was seen only a few times. The rearrangement joins TRBV11-2 to TRBJ1-2; tentative D call: TRBD1 (5 bases). Germline V gene sequence: CDR1 SGHAT, CDR2 FQNNGV. V was trimmed by 1 base and J by 1 base, leaving 10 bases between them. The CDR3 loop spans 15 amino acids. The CDR3 is CASSLVAGLNYGYTF. In nucleotides, the CDR3 is TGTGCCAGCAGCTTAGTCGCGGGGCTTAACTATGGCTACACCTTC.

J is TRBJ2-3 and V is TRBV5-1, with TRBD1 identical over 8 bases. The CDR3 runs to 14 residues. Trimming cost V 3 bases and J 3 bases; bases outside gene matches: 3. The germline CDR1 and CDR2 sequences are SGHRS and YFSETQ. The CDR3 region is CASSSGQGTDTQYF. For the CDR3, the DNA is TGCGCCAGCAGCTCTGGACAGGGTACAGATACGCAGTATTTT.